The 10 T cell receptor beta chains in this list originate from one sample, sequenced in a study of blood T cell repertoires in COVID-19. This table comes from immunoSEQ multiplex PCR, and its TCRdb copy is limited to in-frame clones, with some not included. Here the sample spans over 200,000 clones, over 70% being singletons. Source material: peripheral blood. Receptor source: a man of 80 years or more with acute or convalescent COVID-19.

This chain links TRBV27 with TRBJ2-3; 10 nucleotides agree with TRBD2. Germline CDR1 reads MNHEY; CDR2 reads SMNVEV (reference sequence). The CDR3 has 15 residues. Trimming at V came to 6 bases and at J to 2 bases, leaving 5 bases not matched to a gene. The CDR3 DNA sequence: TGTGCCAGCAGGCCGGGACTAGCGAACACAGATACGCAGTATTTT. It yields the protein CASRPGLANTDTQYF.

This sequence joins TRBV18 and TRBJ1-4, with TRBD1 as a possible D gene (6 bases). Looked up from germline, CDR1 is KGHSH and CDR2 is LQKENI. Trimming removed 3 bases at V and 6 bases at J, with 20 bases between. This CDR3 region has 17 residues. CDR3 residues: CASSPYSRGRGDEKLFF. The CDR3 region has the DNA TGTGCCAGCTCACCTTACTCTCGCGGCAGGGGAGATGAAAAACTGTTTTTT.

The V call is TRBV7-9, the J call TRBJ1-2; 8 nucleotides agree with TRBD1. Trimming at V came to 5 bases and at J to 2 bases, leaving 4 bases not matched to a gene. The CDR3 is 14 amino acids. CDR1 is SEHNR and CDR2 is FQNEAQ in the germline V gene (reference sequence). CDR3 residues: CASSPRDRNYGYTF. In nucleotides, the CDR3 is TGTGCCAGCAGCCCCCGGGACAGGAACTATGGCTACACCTTC.

CDR3 amino acids: CASSIGLYTEAFF. CDR3 DNA: TGTGCCAGTAGTATAGGACTGTACACTGAAGCTTTCTTT. V and J are TRBV19 and TRBJ1-1; D gene ambiguous. Germline V gives CDR1 LNHDA, CDR2 SQIVND (reference sequence). V lost 1 base and J lost 3, with 6 bases in between. There are 13 residues in the CDR3.

CDR3 protein: CASSSGQGMETQYF. CDR3 nucleotides: TGTGCCAGCAGCTCGGGACAGGGGATGGAGACCCAGTACTTC. The chain joins TRBV7-2 to TRBJ2-5, with 10 bases fitting TRBD1. CDR3 length equals 14 residues. CDR1 is SGHTA, CDR2 FQGNSA, per germline. The J segment lost 5 bases and the V segment lost 4 bases, leaving 4 bases of the junction unmatched.

V gene TRBV28 combines with J gene TRBJ1-1; no clear D gene. From germline, CDR1 is MDHEN and CDR2 SYDVKM. This CDR3 is built from 11 residues. V was pared by 7 bases and J by 5 bases, with 8 bases between. The chain's CDR3 is CASTIETEAFF. The CDR3 coding sequence is TGTGCCAGCACCATTGAGACTGAAGCTTTCTTT.

The chain carries TRBV5-1 and TRBJ2-1, with TRBD2 identical over 9 bases. The junction had 5 bases not matched to a gene; V was cut back by 6 bases and J by 1 base. The CDR3 length is 15 residues. Germline lookup yields CDR1 SGHRS and CDR2 YFSETQ. For the CDR3, the DNA is TGCGCCAGCACAAATAGCGGGAGTTCCTACAATGAGCAGTTCTTC. The encoded protein is CASTNSGSSYNEQFF.

This clone occurred many times. V is TRBV7-8 and J is TRBJ1-6; D is unclear. V shed 8 bases and J shed 10 bases, with 6 bases lying between them. This CDR3 has 10 amino acids. CDR1 is SGHVS, CDR2 FQNEAQ, per germline. The CDR3 sequence is CASAESPLHF. As DNA, the CDR3 is TGTGCCAGCGCGGAATCACCCCTCCACTTT. The whole variable domain, remainder taken from reference TRBV7-8 and TRBJ1-6, is GAGVSQSPRYKVAKRGQDVALRCDPISGHVSLFWYQQALGQGPEFLTYFQNEAQLDKSGLPSDRFFAERPEGSVSTLKIQRTQQEDSAVYLCASAESPLHFGNGTRLTVT.

This clone appeared many times. The sample has other DNA sequences that encode this CDR3 too. The CDR3 sequence: CASSLDRAYEQYF. The CDR3 nucleotides read TGCGCCAGCAGCTTGGACAGAGCCTACGAGCAGTACTTC. V usage is TRBV5-1 and J usage is TRBJ2-7; no clear D gene. Trimming took off 0 bases at V and 2 bases at J, with 6 bases between the two ends. Germline V gene data show CDR1 as SGHRS and CDR2 as YFSETQ. The CDR3 has 13 residues.

The rearrangement links TRBV15 to TRBJ1-1; D is ambiguous. The CDR3 sequence is 14 residues long. Trimming left V 4 bases short and J 4 bases short, with 13 bases between. Germline V lookup: CDR1 LNHNV, CDR2 YYDKDF (reference sequence). The CDR3 is CATSISGLGTEAFF. As DNA, the CDR3 is TGTGCCACCAGCATATCGGGTTTGGGCACTGAAGCTTTCTTT.